The clone carrying this TCR beta chain was detected many times. A modified ARM-PCR protocol with three rounds of nested PCR amplified TCRbeta. TCRdb processed the multiplex PCR reads anew with MiXCR; each CDR3 protein has one entry. The data hold more than 60,000 distinct CDR3 sequences, with 65% to 80% observed a single time. The data were taken from a study of tumor and adjacent non-tumor tissue in lung cancer. RNA was extracted from bulk tissue without any cell sorting. More than 3 cm separated this lung sample from the edge of the tumor. The germline V and J ends were trimmed by 5 bases and 7 bases, with 24 bases remaining between them. Germline-derived CDR1 and CDR2 are DFQATT and SNEGSKA (reference sequence). The CDR3 loop spans 16 amino acids.

V gene TRBV20-1 combines with J gene TRBJ1-5; weak D call: TRBD1 (5 bases). The sequence came from a man aged 55 to 70 with non-small cell lung cancer. The source material was distant non-tumor lung tissue. The CDR3 loop reads CSARPEGVGSGQPQHF. The CDR3 DNA follows: TGCAGTGCTCGGCCGGAAGGGGTAGGATCAGGGCAGCCCCAGCATTTT.